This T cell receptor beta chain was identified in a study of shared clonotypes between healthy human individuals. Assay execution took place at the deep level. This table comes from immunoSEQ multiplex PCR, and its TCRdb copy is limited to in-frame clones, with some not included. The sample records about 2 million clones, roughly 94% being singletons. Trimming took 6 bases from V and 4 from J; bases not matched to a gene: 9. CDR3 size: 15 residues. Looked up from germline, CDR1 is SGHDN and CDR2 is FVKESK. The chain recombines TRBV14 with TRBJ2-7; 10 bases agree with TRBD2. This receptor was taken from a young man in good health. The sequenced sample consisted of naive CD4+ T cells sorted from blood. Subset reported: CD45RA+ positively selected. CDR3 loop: CASSPGLAALYEQYF. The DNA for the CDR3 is TGTGCCAGCAGTCCTGGACTAGCGGCTCTATACGAGCAGTACTTC.